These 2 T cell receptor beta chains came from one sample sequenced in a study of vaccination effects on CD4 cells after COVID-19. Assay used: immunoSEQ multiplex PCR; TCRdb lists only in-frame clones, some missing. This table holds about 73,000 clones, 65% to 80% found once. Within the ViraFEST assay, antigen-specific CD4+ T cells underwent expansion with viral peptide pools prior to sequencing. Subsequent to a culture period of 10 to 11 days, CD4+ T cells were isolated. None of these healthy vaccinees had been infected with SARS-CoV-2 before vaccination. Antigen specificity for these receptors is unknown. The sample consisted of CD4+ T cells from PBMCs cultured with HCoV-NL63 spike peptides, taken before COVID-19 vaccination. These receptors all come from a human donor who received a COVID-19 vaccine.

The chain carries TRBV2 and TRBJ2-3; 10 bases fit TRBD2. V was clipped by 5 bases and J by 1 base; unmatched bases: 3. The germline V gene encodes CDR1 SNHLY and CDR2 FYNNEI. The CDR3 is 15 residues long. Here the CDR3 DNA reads TGTGCCAGCAGTATCCTAGCGGGGGGCACAGATACGCAGTATTTT. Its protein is CASSILAGGTDTQYF.

The CDR3 region has the DNA TGTGCCAGCAGCAGGACTAGCGTAACCGGGGAGCTGTTTTTT. Its protein product is CASSRTSVTGELFF. The chain links TRBV28 to TRBJ2-2; 9 nucleotides agree with TRBD2. CDR3 length equals 14 residues. J lost 5 bases, V lost 6 bases, and 4 bases had no gene match. CDR1 and CDR2 (germline): MDHEN, SYDVKM.